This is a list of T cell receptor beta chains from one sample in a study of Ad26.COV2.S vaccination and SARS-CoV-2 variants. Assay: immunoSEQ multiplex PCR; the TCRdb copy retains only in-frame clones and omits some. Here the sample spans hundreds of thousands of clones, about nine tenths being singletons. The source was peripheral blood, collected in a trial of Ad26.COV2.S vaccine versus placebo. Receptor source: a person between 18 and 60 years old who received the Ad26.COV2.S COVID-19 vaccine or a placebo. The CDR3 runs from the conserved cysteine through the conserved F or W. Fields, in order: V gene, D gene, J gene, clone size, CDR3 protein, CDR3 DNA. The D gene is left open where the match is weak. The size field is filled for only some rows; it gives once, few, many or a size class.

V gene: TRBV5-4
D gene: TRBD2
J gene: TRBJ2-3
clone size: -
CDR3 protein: CASSLKLAGGADTQYF
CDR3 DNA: TGTGCCAGCAGCTTGAAACTAGCGGGAGGAGCAGATACGCAGTATTTT

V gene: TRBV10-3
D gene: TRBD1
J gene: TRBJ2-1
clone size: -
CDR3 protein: CAISTGTGQFF
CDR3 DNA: TGTGCCATCAGCACCGGGACAGGCCAGTTCTTC

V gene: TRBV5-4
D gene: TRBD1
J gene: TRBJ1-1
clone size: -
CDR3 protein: CASSYRGTEAFF
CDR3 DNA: TGTGCCAGCAGTTACAGGGGCACTGAAGCTTTCTTT

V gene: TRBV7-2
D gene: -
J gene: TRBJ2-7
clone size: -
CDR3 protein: CASSNLGGAGYEQYF
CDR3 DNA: TGTGCCAGCAGCAATCTTGGAGGGGCTGGCTACGAGCAGTACTTC

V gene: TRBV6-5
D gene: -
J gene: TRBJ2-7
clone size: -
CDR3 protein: CASSFVGGGFYEQYF
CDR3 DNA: TGTGCCAGCAGTTTCGTGGGAGGGGGCTTCTACGAGCAGTACTTC

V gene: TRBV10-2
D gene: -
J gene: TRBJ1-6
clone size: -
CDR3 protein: CASREERFNSPLHF
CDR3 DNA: TGCGCCAGCAGAGAGGAGAGGTTTAATTCACCCCTCCACTTT

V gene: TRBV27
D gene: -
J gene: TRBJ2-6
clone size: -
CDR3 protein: CASSLYPPGANVLTF
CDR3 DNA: TGTGCCAGCAGTTTATACCCCCCCGGGGCCAACGTCCTGACTTTC

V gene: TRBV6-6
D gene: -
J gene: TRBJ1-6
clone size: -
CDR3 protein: CASSPSPPGYNSPLHF
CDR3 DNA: TGTGCCAGCAGTCCCTCCCCTCCCGGCTATAATTCACCCCTCCACTTT

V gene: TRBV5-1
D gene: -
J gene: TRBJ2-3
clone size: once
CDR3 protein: CASSWRKQGGDTQYF
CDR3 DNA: TGCGCCAGCAGCTGGAGGAAACAGGGTGGAGATACGCAGTATTTT

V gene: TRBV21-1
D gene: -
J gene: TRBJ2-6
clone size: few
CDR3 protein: CASSDDRGSGANVLTF
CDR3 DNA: TGTGCCAGCAGTGACGACAGGGGCTCTGGGGCCAACGTCCTGACTTTC

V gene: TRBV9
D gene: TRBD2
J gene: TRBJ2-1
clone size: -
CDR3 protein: CASSVAKTPSGSYNEQFF
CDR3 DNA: TGTGCCAGCAGCGTAGCAAAGACCCCTAGCGGCTCCTACAATGAGCAGTTCTTC

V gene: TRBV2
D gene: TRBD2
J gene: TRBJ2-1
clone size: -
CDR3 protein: CASSVGLAGGGEQFF
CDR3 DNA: TGTGCCAGCAGTGTCGGACTAGCGGGAGGTGGGGAGCAGTTCTTC

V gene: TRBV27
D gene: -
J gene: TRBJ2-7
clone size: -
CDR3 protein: CASSFIWGPYEQYF
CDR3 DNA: TGTGCCAGCAGTTTTATATGGGGACCCTACGAGCAGTACTTC

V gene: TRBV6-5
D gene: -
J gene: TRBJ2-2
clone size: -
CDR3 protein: CASSYSTGELFF
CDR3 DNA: TGTGCCAGCAGTTACAGTACCGGGGAGCTGTTTTTT

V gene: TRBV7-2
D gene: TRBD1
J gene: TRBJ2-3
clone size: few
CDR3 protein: CASSSGQGTDTQYF
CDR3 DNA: TGTGCCAGCAGCTCGGGACAGGGAACAGATACGCAGTATTTT

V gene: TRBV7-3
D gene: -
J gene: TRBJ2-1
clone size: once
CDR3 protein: CASSLEVASYNEQFF
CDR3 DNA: TGTGCCAGCAGCTTAGAGGTAGCTTCCTACAATGAGCAGTTCTTC

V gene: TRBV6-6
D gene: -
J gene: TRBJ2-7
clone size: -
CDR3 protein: CASSKQGHEQYF
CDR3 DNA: TGTGCCAGCAGTAAACAGGGACACGAGCAGTACTTC

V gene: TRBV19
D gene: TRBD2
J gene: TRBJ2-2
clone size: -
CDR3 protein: CASSTRLASTGELFF
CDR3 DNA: TGTGCCAGTAGTACAAGACTAGCTAGCACCGGGGAGCTGTTTTTT

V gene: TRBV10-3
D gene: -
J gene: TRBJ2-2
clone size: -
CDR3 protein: CAISDQAVNTGELFF
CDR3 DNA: TGTGCCATCAGTGATCAGGCTGTGAACACCGGGGAGCTGTTTTTT

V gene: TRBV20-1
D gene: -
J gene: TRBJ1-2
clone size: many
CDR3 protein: CSASVGGYGYTF
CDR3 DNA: TGCAGTGCTAGTGTAGGCGGCTATGGCTACACCTTC

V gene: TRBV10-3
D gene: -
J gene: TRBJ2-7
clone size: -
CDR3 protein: CAMGRDRSYEQYF
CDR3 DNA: TGTGCCATGGGTCGGGACCGCTCCTACGAGCAGTACTTC

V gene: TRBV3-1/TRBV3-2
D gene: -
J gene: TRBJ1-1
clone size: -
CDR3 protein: CASSQGYREAEAFF
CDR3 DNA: TGTGCCAGCAGCCAAGGGTACAGGGAGGCTGAAGCTTTCTTT

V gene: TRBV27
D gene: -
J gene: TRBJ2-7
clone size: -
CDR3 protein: CASSFVGSEQYF
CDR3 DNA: TGTGCCAGCAGTTTTGTGGGGTCCGAGCAGTACTTC

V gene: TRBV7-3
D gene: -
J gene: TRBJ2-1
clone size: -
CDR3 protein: CASARDPYVDEQFF
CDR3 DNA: TGTGCCAGCGCCCGGGACCCGTACGTCGATGAGCAGTTCTTC

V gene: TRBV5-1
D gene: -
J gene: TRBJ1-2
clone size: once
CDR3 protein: CASSAGHSNYGYTF
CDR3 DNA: TGCGCCAGCTCCGCCGGACACTCTAACTATGGCTACACCTTC

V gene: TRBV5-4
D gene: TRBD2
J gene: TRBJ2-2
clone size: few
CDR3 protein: CASRIAGGNTGELFF
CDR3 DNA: TGTGCCAGCAGAATAGCGGGAGGAAACACCGGGGAGCTGTTTTTT

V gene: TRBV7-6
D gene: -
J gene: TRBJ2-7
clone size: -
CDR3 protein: CASSARSNSYEQYF
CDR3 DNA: TGTGCCAGCAGCGCTAGGTCCAACTCCTACGAGCAGTACTTC

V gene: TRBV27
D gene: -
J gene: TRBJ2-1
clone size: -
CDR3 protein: CASSLFASPEQFF
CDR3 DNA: TGTGCCAGCAGTTTATTTGCTAGCCCCGAGCAGTTCTTC

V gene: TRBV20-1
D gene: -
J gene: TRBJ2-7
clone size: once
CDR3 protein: CSAKTYEQYF
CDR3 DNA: TGCAGTGCTAAAACCTACGAGCAGTACTTC

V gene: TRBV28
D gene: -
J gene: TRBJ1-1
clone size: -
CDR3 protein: CASSLWENTEAFF
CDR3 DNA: TGTGCCAGCAGTTTGTGGGAGAACACTGAAGCTTTCTTT

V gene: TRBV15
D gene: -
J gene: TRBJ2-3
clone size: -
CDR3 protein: CATSISSRGGDTQYF
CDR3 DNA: TGTGCCACCAGCATATCGAGCAGGGGTGGCGATACGCAGTATTTT

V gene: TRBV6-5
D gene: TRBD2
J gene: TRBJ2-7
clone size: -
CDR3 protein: CASSGLAGPYEQYF
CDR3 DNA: TGTGCCAGCAGCGGACTAGCGGGACCCTACGAGCAGTACTTC

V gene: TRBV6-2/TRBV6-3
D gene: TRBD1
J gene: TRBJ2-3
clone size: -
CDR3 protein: CASSSGGPTDTQYF
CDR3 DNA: TGTGCCAGCAGTTCAGGGGGCCCCACAGATACGCAGTATTTT

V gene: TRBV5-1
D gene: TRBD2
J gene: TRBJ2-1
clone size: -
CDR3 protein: CASSWAGGPDNEQFF
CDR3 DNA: TGCGCCAGCAGCTGGGCGGGAGGGCCCGACAATGAGCAGTTCTTC

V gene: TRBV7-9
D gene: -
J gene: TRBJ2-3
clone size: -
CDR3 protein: CASSLSGRADTQYF
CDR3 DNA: TGTGCCAGCAGCTTATCAGGGCGAGCAGATACGCAGTATTTT

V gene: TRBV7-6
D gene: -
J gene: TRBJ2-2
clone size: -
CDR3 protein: CASSQGPGVGVGELFF
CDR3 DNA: TGTGCCAGCAGCCAGGGGCCAGGGGTCGGTGTCGGGGAGCTGTTTTTT

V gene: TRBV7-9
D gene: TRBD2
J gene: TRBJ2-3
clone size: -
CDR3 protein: CASSPGLVGRDTQYF
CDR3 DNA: TGTGCCAGCAGCCCAGGTCTGGTCGGGAGGGATACGCAGTATTTT

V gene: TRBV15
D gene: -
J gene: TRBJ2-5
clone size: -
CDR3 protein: CATSSGGGSGETQYF
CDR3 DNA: TGTGCCACCAGCAGTGGTGGAGGGTCGGGGGAGACCCAGTACTTC

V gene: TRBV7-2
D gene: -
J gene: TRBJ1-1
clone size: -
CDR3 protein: CASSFSGVNTEAFF
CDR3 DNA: TGTGCCAGCAGCTTTTCAGGGGTGAACACTGAAGCTTTCTTT

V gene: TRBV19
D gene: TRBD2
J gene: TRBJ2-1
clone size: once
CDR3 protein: CASSLIAGGHGISYNEQFF
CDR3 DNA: TGTGCCAGTAGTCTAATAGCGGGAGGCCATGGGATCTCCTACAATGAGCAGTTCTTC

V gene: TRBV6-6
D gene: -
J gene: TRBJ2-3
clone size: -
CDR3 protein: CASSYNTDTQYF
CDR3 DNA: TGTGCCAGCAGTTACAACACAGATACGCAGTATTTT